The clone carrying this T cell receptor (beta chain) was seen a few times. Antigen specificity is unknown. Produced via immunoSEQ multiplex PCR; TCRdb's table is partial and in-frame only. In the table there are roughly 120,000 clones, approximately 84% of which are singletons. This sample stems from a study of T cell responses to AZD1222 COVID-19 vaccine. Notes on the study in general: Donors in the cohort were predominantly white British and more often female, and clonal diversity was possibly underestimated.

This sample comprised peripheral blood, obtained on day 0 of AZD1222 vaccination. This TCR came from an adult in good health.

The CDR3 loop is CATSTSSKAFF. Here the CDR3 DNA reads TGTGCCACCTCTACTTCCTCTAAAGCTTTCTTT. This chain links TRBV19 with TRBJ1-1; D gene unclear. Per the germline V gene, CDR1 is LNHDA and CDR2 is SQIVND (reference sequence). This CDR3 has 11 amino acids. Trimming pared 10 bases from V and 9 bases from J, leaving 15 bases between.